The 18 T cell receptor beta chains presented below share a single source sample, sequenced in a study of T cell repertoires in cytomegalovirus infection. TCRdb ran MiXCR on the reads and lists one entry per CDR3 protein. This table holds almost 500,000 distinct CDR3 sequences, about 11% found once. The sequencing input was PBMCs. These TCRs come from a human donor in good health (CMV status not recorded). Some clones in this sample may be carry-over from other donors' samples.

In this sample, this clonotype turned up a few times. The chain carries TRBV5-4 and TRBJ2-7; D not certain. The CDR3 has 15 amino acids. The V gene's germline CDR1 is SGHNT and CDR2 YYREEE (reference sequence). The V gene lost 2 bases and the J gene lost 2 bases, with 14 bases spanning the gap. CDR3 sequence (DNA): TGTGCCAGCAGCTTTGGGTTTCGCGCGACCTACGAGCAGTACTTC. It codes for CASSFGFRATYEQYF.

The gene calls are TRBV9 and TRBJ1-2; possibly TRBD1 for D (6 bases). V lost 0 bases, J lost 4 bases, and 16 bases lay in between. CDR1 and CDR2 from the germline V gene are SGDLS and YYNGEE. CDR3 length: 16 residues. The CDR3 region has the DNA TGTGCCAGCAGCGTAGGCCCCGGGAACAGGGTCTATGGCTACACCTTC. Translation gives CASSVGPGNRVYGYTF.

In this sample, this clonotype turned up many times. The V and J genes are TRBV6-5 and TRBJ1-4; D might be TRBD1 (5 bases). Germline CDR1 MNHEY, CDR2 SVGAGI. CDR3 length equals 16 residues. The V and J ends lost 6 bases and 7 bases respectively, with 21 bases between them. The CDR3 spells CASSSGTRYYGEKLFF. The CDR3 nucleotides are TGTGCCAGCAGCTCCGGGACCAGATATTATGGTGAAAAACTGTTTTTT.

In this sample, this clonotype turned up many times. This chain links TRBV5-6 with TRBJ2-3, with a possible D match to TRBD2 (5 bases). Germline loops: CDR1 SGHDT, CDR2 YYEEEE. The CDR3 has 15 amino acids. V gave up 3 bases and J gave up 1 base, with 12 bases separating them. The CDR3 DNA is TGTGCCAGCAGCTCTGAAAGCGGTGGCACAGATACGCAGTATTTT. Protein: CASSSESGGTDTQYF.

This clonotype was seen ten or more times. The chain couples TRBV29-1 to TRBJ1-2, with a possible D match to TRBD1 (5 bases). CDR1 is SQVTM and CDR2 is ANQGSEA in the germline V gene. The CDR3 totals 11 residues. Trimming removed 4 bases at V and 4 bases at J, with 7 bases between. CDR3 DNA sequence: TGCAGCGTTGGGACATTCTATGGCTACACCTTC. Its protein product is CSVGTFYGYTF.

The chain joins TRBV15 to TRBJ2-5, with D maybe TRBD2 (5 bases). Germline assignment: CDR1 LNHNV and CDR2 YYDKDF (reference sequence). V was cut by 7 bases and J by 4 bases, with 19 bases left in between. There are 15 residues in the CDR3. CDR3 DNA: TGTGCCACCAAGGAAGGGTCTCGGGGAATAGAGACCCAGTACTTC. Translation gives CATKEGSRGIETQYF. The full variable domain, in which reference TRBV15 and TRBJ2-5 provide the parts outside the CDR3, is DAMVIQNPRYQVTQFGKPVTLSCSQTLNHNVMYWYQQKSSQAPKLLFHYYDKDFNNEADTPDNFQSRRPNTSFCFLDIRSPGLGDTAMYLCATKEGSRGIETQYFGPGTRLLVL.

V and J are TRBV12-3 or TRBV12-4 and TRBJ2-3; 11 bases line up with TRBD2. The trim removed 4 bases at V and 5 bases at J, leaving 5 bases unmatched. This CDR3 has 15 amino acids. CDR3 residues: CASSSGLAEGDTQYF. The DNA for the CDR3 is TGTGCCAGCAGTTCGGGACTAGCGGAAGGAGATACGCAGTATTTT.

This clonotype occurred a few times. The genes are TRBV28 and TRBJ1-4; 8 nucleotides align to TRBD1. CDR1 is MDHEN and CDR2 is SYDVKM in the germline V gene. V lost 2 bases, J lost 5 bases, and 4 bases stayed unmatched. The CDR3 length is 15 residues. In nucleotides, the CDR3 is TGTGCCAGCAGTTTACGCCGGACAGGGAATGAAAAACTGTTTTTT. Its translation: CASSLRRTGNEKLFF.

The genes are TRBV5-8 and TRBJ1-2; D is undetermined. The CDR3 covers 14 residues. Trimming left V 0 bases short and J 8 bases short, with 14 bases between. Germline CDR1 reads SGHTS; CDR2 reads YDEGEE. The CDR3 nucleotides read TGTGCCAGCAGCTTGGACGGCCTGAGGGAAGGCTACACCTTC. The encoded protein is CASSLDGLREGYTF.

The V call is TRBV29-1, the J call TRBJ2-5, with D uncertain. CDR1 and CDR2 (germline): SQVTM, ANQGSEA. CDR3 length: 10 amino acids. The V and J ends lost 4 bases and 6 bases respectively, with 6 bases between them. This CDR3 reads CSVANKTQYF. The DNA of the CDR3 is TGCAGCGTTGCCAACAAGACCCAGTACTTC.

V gene TRBV2 combines with J gene TRBJ2-7; 8 bases fit TRBD1. CDR1 and CDR2 from the germline V gene are SNHLY and FYNNEI. The CDR3 has 13 amino acids. Unmatched junction bases numbered 6, after V lost 4 bases and J lost 7 bases. CDR3 DNA sequence: TGTGCCAGCAGTGTTCAGGGGGCGGGAGAGCAGTACTTC. Residues: CASSVQGAGEQYF.

Ten or more counts support this clonotype. For the CDR3, the DNA is TGTGCCAGCAGTCACGACAGGTCTGATGCCAACGTCCTGACTTTC. Its translation: CASSHDRSDANVLTF. The chain combines TRBV27 with TRBJ2-6; perhaps TRBD1 as D (6 bases). CDR1 MNHEY and CDR2 SMNVEV come from the germline V gene (reference sequence). V gave up 5 bases and J gave up 7 bases, with 15 bases separating them. The CDR3 consists of 15 residues.

The chain is built from TRBV4-2 and TRBJ1-2; D gene ambiguous. With 5 bases removed from V and 1 base from J, the gap between germline ends came to 11 bases. Germline V gene lookup returns CDR1 LGHNA and CDR2 YNFKEQ. The CDR3 runs 14 residues. CDR3 amino acids: CASSAREINYGYTF. The CDR3 DNA is TGTGCCAGCAGCGCACGCGAGATTAACTATGGCTACACCTTC.

Ten or more counts support this clonotype. The chain employs TRBV20-1 and TRBJ2-3; possibly TRBD2 for D (6 bases). The CDR3 runs to 16 residues. CDR1 and CDR2 from the germline V gene are DFQATT and SNEGSKA (reference sequence). V was clipped by 4 bases and J by 3 bases, with 20 bases between them. The CDR3 spells CSATARLVNPTDTQYF. CDR3 sequence (DNA): TGCAGTGCTACTGCGAGACTAGTAAATCCAACAGATACGCAGTATTTT.

This clonotype was seen many times. The CDR3 is CASSSRDARNTIYF. The CDR3 region has the DNA TGTGCCAGTAGTAGCCGGGACGCCAGAAACACCATATATTTT. This rearrangement joins TRBV19 to TRBJ1-3; a possible D gene is TRBD1 (5 bases). CDR1 is LNHDA and CDR2 is SQIVND in the germline V gene (reference sequence). With 4 bases removed from V and 5 bases from J, the gap between germline ends came to 12 bases. CDR3 size: 14 residues.

This clonotype showed up many times. The junction and the germline gene differ at one end; a read error may be behind it. The chain links TRBV5-6 to TRBJ2-3; 9 nucleotides align to TRBD2. The CDR3 sequence is 13 residues long. CDR1 is SGHDT, CDR2 YYEEEE, per germline. This chain's CDR3 is CASSSWNIAGVHF. The CDR3 DNA follows: TGTGCCAGCAGCTCTTGGAATATAGCGGGGGTCCATTTT.

This clonotype has a handful of counts. This chain uses TRBV6-5 with TRBJ1-5; no definite D call. CDR1 and CDR2 (germline): MNHEY, SVGAGI. The CDR3 runs to 15 residues. V shed 0 bases and J shed 7 bases, with 13 bases lying between them. The CDR3 region is CASSYSGRTSQPQHF. DNA of the CDR3: TGTGCCAGCAGTTACTCGGGGAGGACGTCACAGCCCCAGCATTTT.

This clonotype was seen repeatedly, ten times or more. The chain recombines TRBV7-2 with TRBJ2-1; 7 bases line up with TRBD2. This CDR3 contains 16 residues. V shed 6 bases, J shed 0 bases, and the junction held 8 bases outside the gene matches. CDR1 SGHTA and CDR2 FQGNSA come from the germline V gene. In DNA, the CDR3 is TGTGCCAGCAGTCCAGCCTCGGGGGGCTCCTACAATGAGCAGTTCTTC. Amino acid sequence: CASSPASGGSYNEQFF.